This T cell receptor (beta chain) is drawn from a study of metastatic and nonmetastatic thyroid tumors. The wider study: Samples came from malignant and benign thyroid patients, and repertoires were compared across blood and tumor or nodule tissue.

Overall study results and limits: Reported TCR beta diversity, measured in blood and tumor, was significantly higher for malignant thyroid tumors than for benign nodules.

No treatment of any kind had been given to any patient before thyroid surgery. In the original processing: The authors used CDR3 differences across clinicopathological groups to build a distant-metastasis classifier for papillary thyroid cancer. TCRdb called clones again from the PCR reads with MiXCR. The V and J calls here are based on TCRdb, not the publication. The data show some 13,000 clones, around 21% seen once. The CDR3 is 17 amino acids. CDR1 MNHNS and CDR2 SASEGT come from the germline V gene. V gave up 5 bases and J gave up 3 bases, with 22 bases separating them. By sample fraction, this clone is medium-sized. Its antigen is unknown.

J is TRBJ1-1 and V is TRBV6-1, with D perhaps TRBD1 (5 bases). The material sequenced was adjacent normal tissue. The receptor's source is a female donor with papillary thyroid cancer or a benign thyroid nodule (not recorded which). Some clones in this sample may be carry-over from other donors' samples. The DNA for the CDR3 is TGTGCCAGCAGTCTCCTTAACGGGGCATTTGAGCACACTGAAGCTTTCTTT. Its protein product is CASSLLNGAFEHTEAFF.